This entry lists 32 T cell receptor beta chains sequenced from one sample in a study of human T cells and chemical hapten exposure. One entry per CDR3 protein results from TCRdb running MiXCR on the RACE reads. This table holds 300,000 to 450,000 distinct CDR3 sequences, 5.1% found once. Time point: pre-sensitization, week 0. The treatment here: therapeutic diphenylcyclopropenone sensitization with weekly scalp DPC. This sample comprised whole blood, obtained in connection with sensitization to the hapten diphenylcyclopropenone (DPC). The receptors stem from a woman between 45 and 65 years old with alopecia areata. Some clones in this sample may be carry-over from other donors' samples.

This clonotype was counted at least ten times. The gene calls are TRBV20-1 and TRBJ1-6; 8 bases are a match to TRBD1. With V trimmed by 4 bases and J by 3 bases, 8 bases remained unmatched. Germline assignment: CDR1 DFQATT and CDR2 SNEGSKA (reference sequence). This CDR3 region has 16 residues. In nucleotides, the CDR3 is TGCAGTGCTACCCGAACAGGGGGTATCTATAATTCACCCCTCCACTTT. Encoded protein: CSATRTGGIYNSPLHF.

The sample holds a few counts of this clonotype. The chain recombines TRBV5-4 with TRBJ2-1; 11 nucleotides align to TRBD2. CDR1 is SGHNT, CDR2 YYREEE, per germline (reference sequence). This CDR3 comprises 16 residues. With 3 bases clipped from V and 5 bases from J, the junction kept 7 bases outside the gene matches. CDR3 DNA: TGTGCCAGCAGCTATCCCGGGACTAGCGGTCACAATGAGCAGTTCTTC. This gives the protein CASSYPGTSGHNEQFF.

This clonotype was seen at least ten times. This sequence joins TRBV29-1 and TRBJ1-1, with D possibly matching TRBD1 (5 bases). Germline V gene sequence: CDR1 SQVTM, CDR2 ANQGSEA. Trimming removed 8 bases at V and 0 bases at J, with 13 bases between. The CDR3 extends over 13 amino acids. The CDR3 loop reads CSFAGLLNTEAFF. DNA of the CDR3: TGCAGCTTCGCGGGACTCCTGAACACTGAAGCTTTCTTT. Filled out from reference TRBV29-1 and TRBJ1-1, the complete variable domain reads SAVISQKPSRDICQRGTSLTIQCQVDSQVTMMFWYRQQPGQSLTLIATANQGSEATYESGFVIDKFPISRPNLTFSTLTVSNMSPEDSSIYLCSFAGLLNTEAFFGQGTRLTVV.

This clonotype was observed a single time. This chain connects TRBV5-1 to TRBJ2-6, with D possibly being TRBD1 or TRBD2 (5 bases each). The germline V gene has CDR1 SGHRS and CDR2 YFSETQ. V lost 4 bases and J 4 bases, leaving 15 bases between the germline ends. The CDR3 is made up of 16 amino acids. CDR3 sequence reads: CASSGDAGSGANVLTF. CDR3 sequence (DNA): TGCGCCAGCAGCGGGGACGCAGGATCAGGGGCCAACGTCCTGACTTTC.

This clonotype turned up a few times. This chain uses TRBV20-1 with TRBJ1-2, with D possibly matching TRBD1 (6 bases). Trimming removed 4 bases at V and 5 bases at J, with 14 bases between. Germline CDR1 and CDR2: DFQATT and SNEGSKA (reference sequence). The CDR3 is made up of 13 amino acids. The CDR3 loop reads CSATSGAGYGYTF. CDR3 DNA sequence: TGCAGTGCTACATCAGGGGCTGGGTATGGCTACACCTTC.

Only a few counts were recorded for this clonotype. The CDR3 loop is CASSSYFRPGQQYF. Here the CDR3 DNA reads TGTGCCAGCAGCTCCTACTTCCGGCCGGGACAGCAGTATTTT. The rearrangement uses TRBV5-4 and TRBJ2-3, with D possibly TRBD1 on 6 matching bases. CDR3 length equals 14 residues. V gave up 3 bases and J gave up 11 bases, with 19 bases separating them. Germline V gene lookup returns CDR1 SGHNT and CDR2 YYREEE (reference sequence).

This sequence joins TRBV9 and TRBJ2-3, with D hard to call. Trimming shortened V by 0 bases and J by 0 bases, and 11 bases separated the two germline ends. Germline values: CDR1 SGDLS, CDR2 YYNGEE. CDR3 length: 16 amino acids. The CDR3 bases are TGTGCCAGCAGCGTAGCCCCAGACCCTAGCACAGATACGCAGTATTTT. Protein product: CASSVAPDPSTDTQYF.

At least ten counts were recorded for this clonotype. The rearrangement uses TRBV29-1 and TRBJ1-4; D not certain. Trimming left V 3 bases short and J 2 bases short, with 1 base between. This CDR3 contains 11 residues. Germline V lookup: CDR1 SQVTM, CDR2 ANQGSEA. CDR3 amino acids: CSVDTNEKLFF. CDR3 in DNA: TGCAGCGTTGACACTAATGAAAAACTGTTTTTT. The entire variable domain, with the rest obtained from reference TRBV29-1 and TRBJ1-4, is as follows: SAVISQKPSRDICQRGTSLTIQCQVDSQVTMMFWYRQQPGQSLTLIATANQGSEATYESGFVIDKFPISRPNLTFSTLTVSNMSPEDSSIYLCSVDTNEKLFFGSGTQLSVL.

CDR3 sequence (DNA): TGTGCCACCTGTCCCGGGACGGATCCCTACGAGCAGTACTTC. Its protein product is CATCPGTDPYEQYF. The chain uses TRBV6-5 and TRBJ2-7; D may correspond to TRBD1 or TRBD2 (5 bases each). Trimming cost V 10 bases and J 2 bases, with 18 bases left between them. This CDR3 spans 14 amino acids. Germline values: CDR1 MNHEY, CDR2 SVGAGI.

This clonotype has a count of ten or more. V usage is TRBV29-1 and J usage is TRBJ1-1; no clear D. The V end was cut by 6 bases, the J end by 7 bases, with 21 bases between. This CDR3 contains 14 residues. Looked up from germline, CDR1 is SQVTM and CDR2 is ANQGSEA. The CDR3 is CSVGRAGALSEAFF. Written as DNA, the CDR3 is TGCAGCGTCGGGCGGGCAGGAGCTCTCAGTGAAGCTTTCTTT.

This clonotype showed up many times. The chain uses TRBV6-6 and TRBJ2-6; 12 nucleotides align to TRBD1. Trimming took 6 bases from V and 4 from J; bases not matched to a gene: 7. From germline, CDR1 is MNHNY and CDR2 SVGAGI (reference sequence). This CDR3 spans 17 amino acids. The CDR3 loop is CASSAGTGGPGANVLTF. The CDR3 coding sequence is TGTGCCAGCAGCGCCGGGACAGGGGGCCCCGGGGCCAACGTCCTGACTTTC.

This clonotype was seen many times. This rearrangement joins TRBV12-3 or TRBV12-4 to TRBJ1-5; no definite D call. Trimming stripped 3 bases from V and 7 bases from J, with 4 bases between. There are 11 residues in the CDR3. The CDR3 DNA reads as TGTGCCAGCAGTTTGACACAGCCCCAGCATTTT. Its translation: CASSLTQPQHF.

The CDR3 region has the DNA TGCGCCAGCAGCTTGGCTAGGGGCGCAGGGGGTTTCCTCACCTTC. This gives the protein CASSLARGAGGFLTF. The chain links TRBV5-1 to TRBJ1-2, with 7 bases that match TRBD1. V was clipped by 0 bases and J by 13 bases; unmatched bases: 15. Germline values: CDR1 SGHRS, CDR2 YFSETQ. The CDR3 is 15 amino acids.

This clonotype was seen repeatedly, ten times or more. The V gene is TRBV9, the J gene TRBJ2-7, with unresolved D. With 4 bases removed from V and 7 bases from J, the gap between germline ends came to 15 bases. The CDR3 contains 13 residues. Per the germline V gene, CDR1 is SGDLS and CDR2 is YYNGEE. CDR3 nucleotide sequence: TGTGCCAGCAGCACCCGAAGCTTTGGGGAGCAGTACTTC. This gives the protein CASSTRSFGEQYF.

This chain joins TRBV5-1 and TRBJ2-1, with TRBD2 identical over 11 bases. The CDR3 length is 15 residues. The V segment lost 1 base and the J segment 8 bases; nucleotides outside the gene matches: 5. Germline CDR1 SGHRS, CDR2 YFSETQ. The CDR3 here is CASSLRLAGFDEQFF. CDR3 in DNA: TGCGCCAGCAGCTTGAGACTAGCGGGATTCGATGAGCAGTTCTTC. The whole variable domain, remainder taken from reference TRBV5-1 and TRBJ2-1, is KAGVTQTPRYLIKTRGQQVTLSCSPISGHRSVSWYQQTPGQGLQFLFEYFSETQRNKGNFPGRFSGRQFSNSRSEMNVSTLELGDSALYLCASSLRLAGFDEQFFGPGTRLTVL.

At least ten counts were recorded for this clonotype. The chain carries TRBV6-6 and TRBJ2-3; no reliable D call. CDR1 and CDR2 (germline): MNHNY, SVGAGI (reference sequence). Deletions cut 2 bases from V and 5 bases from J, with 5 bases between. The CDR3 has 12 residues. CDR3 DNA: TGTGCCAGCAGTTACGGGCTAGATACGCAGTATTTT. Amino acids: CASSYGLDTQYF.

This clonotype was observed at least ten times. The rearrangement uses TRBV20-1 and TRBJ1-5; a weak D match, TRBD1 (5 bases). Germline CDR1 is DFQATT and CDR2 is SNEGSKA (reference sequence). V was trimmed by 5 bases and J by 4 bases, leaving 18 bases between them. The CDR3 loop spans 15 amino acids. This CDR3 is CSAPAAGSGNQPQHF. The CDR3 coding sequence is TGCAGTGCTCCCGCGGCAGGGTCTGGTAATCAGCCCCAGCATTTT.

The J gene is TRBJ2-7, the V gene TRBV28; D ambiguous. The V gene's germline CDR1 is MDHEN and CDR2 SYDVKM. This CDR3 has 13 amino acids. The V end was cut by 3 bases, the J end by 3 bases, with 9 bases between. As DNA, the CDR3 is TGTGCCAGCAGTTTGAGCCAAAACTACGAGCAGTACTTC. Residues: CASSLSQNYEQYF.

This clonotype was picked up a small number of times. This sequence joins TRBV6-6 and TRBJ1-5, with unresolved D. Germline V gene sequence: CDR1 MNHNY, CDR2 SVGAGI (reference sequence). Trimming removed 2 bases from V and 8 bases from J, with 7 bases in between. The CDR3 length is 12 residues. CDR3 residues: CASSYGNEPQHF. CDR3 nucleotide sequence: TGTGCCAGCAGTTACGGGAATGAGCCCCAGCATTTT.

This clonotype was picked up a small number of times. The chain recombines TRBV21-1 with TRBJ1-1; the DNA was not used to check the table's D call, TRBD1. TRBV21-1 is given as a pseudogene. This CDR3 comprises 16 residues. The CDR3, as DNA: TGTGCCAGCAGCAAAGTCGGGGGGGCGCAGAACACTGAAGCTTTCTTT. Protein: CASSKVGGAQNTEAFF.

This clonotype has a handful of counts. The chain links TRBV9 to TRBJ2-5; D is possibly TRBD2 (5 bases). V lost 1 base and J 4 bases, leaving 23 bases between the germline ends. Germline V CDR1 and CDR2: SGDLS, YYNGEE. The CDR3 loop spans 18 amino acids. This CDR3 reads CASSVSKTPSRDRETQYF. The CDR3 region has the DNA TGTGCCAGCAGCGTAAGCAAAACCCCCAGCCGGGATCGAGAGACCCAGTACTTC.

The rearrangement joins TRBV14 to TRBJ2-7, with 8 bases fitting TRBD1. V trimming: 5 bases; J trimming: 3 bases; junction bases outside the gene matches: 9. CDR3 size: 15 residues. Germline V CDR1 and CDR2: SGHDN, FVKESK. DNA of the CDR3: TGTGCCAGCAGCACTTACAGGGGGTCCCTCTACGAGCAGTACTTC. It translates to CASSTYRGSLYEQYF.

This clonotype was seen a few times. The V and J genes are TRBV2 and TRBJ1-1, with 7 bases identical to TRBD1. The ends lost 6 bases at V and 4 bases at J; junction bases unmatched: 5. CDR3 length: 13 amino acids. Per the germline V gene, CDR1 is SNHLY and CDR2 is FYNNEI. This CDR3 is CASRQGIGTEAFF. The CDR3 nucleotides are TGTGCCAGCAGACAGGGGATCGGCACTGAAGCTTTCTTT.

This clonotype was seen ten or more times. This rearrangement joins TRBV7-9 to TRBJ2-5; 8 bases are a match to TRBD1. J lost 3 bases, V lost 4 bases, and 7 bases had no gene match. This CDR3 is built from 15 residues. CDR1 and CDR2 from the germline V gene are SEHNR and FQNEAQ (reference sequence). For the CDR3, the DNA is TGTGCCAGCAGCTCGACCTGGACAGGGAAAGAGACCCAGTACTTC. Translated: CASSSTWTGKETQYF.

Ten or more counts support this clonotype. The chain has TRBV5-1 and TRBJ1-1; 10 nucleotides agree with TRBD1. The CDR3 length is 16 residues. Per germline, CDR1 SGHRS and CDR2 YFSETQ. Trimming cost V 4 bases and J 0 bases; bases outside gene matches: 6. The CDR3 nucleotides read TGCGCCAGCAGCCCAGACAGGGGGCAGGTGAACACTGAAGCTTTCTTT. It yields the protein CASSPDRGQVNTEAFF.

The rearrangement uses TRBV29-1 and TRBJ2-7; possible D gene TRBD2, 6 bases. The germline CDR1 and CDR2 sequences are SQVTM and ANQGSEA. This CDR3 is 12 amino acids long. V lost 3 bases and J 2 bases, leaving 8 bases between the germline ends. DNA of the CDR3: TGCAGCGTTGAGGGGGGTCCCTACGAGCAGTACTTC. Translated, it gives CSVEGGPYEQYF.

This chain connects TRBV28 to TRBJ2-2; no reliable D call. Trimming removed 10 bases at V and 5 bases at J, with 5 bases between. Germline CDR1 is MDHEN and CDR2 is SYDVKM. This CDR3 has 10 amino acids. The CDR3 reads CATGTGELFF. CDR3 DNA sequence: TGTGCCACTGGAACCGGGGAGCTGTTTTTT.

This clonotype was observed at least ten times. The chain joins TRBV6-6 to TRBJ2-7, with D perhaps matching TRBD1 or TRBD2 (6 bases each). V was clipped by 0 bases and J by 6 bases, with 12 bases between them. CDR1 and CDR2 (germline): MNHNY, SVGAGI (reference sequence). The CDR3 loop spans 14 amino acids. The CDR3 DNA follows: TGTGCCAGCAGTTACTCAGGGGGGAAAAGCGAGCAGTACTTC. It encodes CASSYSGGKSEQYF.

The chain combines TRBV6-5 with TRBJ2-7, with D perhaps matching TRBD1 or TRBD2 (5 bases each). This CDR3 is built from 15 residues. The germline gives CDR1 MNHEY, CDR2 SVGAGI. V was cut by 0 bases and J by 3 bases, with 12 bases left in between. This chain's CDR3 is CASSYSPGRVYEQYF. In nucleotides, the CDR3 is TGTGCCAGCAGTTACTCCCCGGGGCGGGTCTACGAGCAGTACTTC.

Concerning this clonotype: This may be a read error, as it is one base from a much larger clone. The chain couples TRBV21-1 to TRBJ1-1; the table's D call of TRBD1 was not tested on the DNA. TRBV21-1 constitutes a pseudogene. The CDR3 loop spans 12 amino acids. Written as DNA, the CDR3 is TGTACCAGCAGCAAGGGGGGTACCGAAGCTTTCTTT. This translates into CTSSKGGTEAFF.

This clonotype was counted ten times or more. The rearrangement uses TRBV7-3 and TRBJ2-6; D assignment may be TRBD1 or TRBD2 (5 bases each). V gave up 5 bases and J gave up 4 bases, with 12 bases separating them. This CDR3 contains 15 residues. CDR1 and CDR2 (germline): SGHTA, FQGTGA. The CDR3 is CASSRDGSGANVLTF. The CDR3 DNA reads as TGTGCCAGCAGCCGGGACGGGTCCGGGGCCAACGTCCTGACTTTC.

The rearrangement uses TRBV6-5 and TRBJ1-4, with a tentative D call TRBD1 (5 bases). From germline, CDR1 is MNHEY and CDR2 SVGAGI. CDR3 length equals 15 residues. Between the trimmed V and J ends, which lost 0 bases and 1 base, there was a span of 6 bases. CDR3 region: CASSYSTGTNEKLFF. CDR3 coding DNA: TGTGCCAGCAGTTACTCAACAGGAACTAATGAAAAACTGTTTTTT.